The 30 T cell receptor beta chains reported below all come from one sample, sequenced in a study of T-cell reconstitution after alpha-beta-depleted transplantation in children. Preparing the TCRbeta library involved the use of unique molecular identifiers. TCRdb recomputed calls from the PCR reads with MiXCR, one row per CDR3 protein. This sample has a few hundred thousand distinct CDR3 sequences; around 19% occur once, and the top ten carry 3.3%. The sequenced sample was PBMCs from the stem cell graft donor, obtained from the stem cell graft. These receptor sequences come from a human donor who donated a stem cell graft to a child with acute lymphoblastic leukemia.

This sequence joins TRBV18 and TRBJ1-2; no firm D call. The CDR3 extends over 13 amino acids. The V end was cut by 5 bases, the J end by 7 bases, with 14 bases between. CDR1 and CDR2 (germline): KGHSH, LQKENI. The CDR3 DNA reads as TGTGCCAGCTCAGGGTACCCTCCCGTTGGCTACACCTTC. Encoded protein: CASSGYPPVGYTF. The whole variable domain, filled in from reference TRBV18 and TRBJ1-2, reads NAGVMQNPRHLVRRRGQEARLRCSPMKGHSHVYWYRQLPEEGLKFMVYLQKENIIDESGMPKERFSAEFPKEGPSILRIQQVVRGDSAAYFCASSGYPPVGYTFGSGTRLTVV.

This clonotype was counted between two and nine times. The chain carries TRBV20-1 and TRBJ2-1; 9 bases are a match to TRBD2. The CDR3 is 17 residues long. Germline V lookup: CDR1 DFQATT, CDR2 SNEGSKA (reference sequence). Trimming at V came to 0 bases and at J to 4 bases, leaving 10 bases not matched to a gene. CDR3 protein: CSARDRLAGSLYNEQFF. The DNA of the CDR3 is TGCAGTGCTAGAGATCGGCTAGCGGGATCCCTTTACAATGAGCAGTTCTTC.

The rearrangement joins TRBV5-1 to TRBJ2-1; 9 bases line up with TRBD2. The CDR3 is made up of 14 amino acids. Germline loops: CDR1 SGHRS, CDR2 YFSETQ. Trimming at V came to 7 bases and at J to 9 bases, leaving 11 bases not matched to a gene. The CDR3 sequence is CASLELAGGGEQFF. CDR3 bases: TGCGCCAGCTTGGAACTGGCGGGAGGGGGTGAGCAGTTCTTC.

This clonotype has just a few counts. CDR3 protein: CASSPTPAGSNEKLFF. Written as DNA, the CDR3 is TGTGCCAGCTCACCTACCCCGGCAGGCTCGAATGAAAAACTGTTTTTT. The chain joins TRBV18 to TRBJ1-4; no reliable D call. The ends were cut back, 3 bases at V and 5 bases at J, with 16 bases in the middle. The CDR3 is 16 residues long. Germline CDR1 reads KGHSH; CDR2 reads LQKENI.

The chain uses TRBV20-1 and TRBJ2-7; tentatively, D is TRBD2 (5 bases). There are 12 residues in the CDR3. The germline V and J ends were trimmed by 3 bases and 3 bases, with 9 bases remaining between them. Germline CDR1 DFQATT, CDR2 SNEGSKA (reference sequence). As DNA, the CDR3 is TGCAGTGCTAGCTTTGGGAGCTACGAGCAGTACTTC. Translation: CSASFGSYEQYF.

This clonotype was observed a few times. The CDR3 loop is CATSDAGTDNNEQFF. CDR3 DNA: TGTGCCACCAGTGATGCCGGGACGGATAACAATGAGCAGTTCTTC. The chain couples TRBV24-1 to TRBJ2-1; D tentatively fits TRBD1 or TRBD2 (5 bases each). Trimming pared 3 bases from V and 5 bases from J, leaving 13 bases between. The length of the CDR3 is 15 residues. Looked up from germline, CDR1 is KGHDR and CDR2 is SFDVKD.

The chain links TRBV5-1 to TRBJ1-2; D remains unclear. CDR3 size: 15 residues. CDR1 is SGHRS and CDR2 is YFSETQ in the germline V gene. The V and J ends lost 1 base and 3 bases respectively, with 13 bases between them. CDR3 protein: CASSLRFGQHYGYTF. CDR3 DNA: TGCGCCAGCAGCTTGAGGTTCGGGCAGCACTATGGCTACACCTTC.

V and J are TRBV3-1 and TRBJ2-7; D might be TRBD2 (6 bases). This CDR3 is 16 amino acids long. Trimming removed 0 bases at V and 3 bases at J, with 15 bases between. The germline CDR1 and CDR2 sequences are LGHDT and YNNKEL (reference sequence). CDR3 region: CASSQDSGVAVYEQYF. The CDR3, as DNA: TGTGCCAGCAGCCAAGATAGCGGAGTAGCCGTCTACGAGCAGTACTTC.

The chain is built from TRBV2 and TRBJ1-1, with D uncertain. The CDR3 is made up of 15 amino acids. Germline V lookup: CDR1 SNHLY, CDR2 FYNNEI. Trimming shortened V by 8 bases and J by 5 bases, and 21 bases separated the two germline ends. The CDR3 sequence is CASSPLQEGETEAFF. CDR3 nucleotide sequence: TGTGCCAGCTCCCCCTTGCAGGAGGGAGAAACTGAAGCTTTCTTT.

A few counts support this clonotype. The chain joins TRBV7-3 to TRBJ2-2; D is ambiguous. The CDR3 covers 14 residues. Germline lookup yields CDR1 SGHTA and CDR2 FQGTGA. V lost 1 base to trimming and J lost 5 bases, with 8 bases between them. This CDR3 is CASSLSPGTGELFF. The CDR3 DNA follows: TGTGCCAGCAGCTTAAGTCCGGGTACCGGGGAGCTGTTTTTT.

The chain combines TRBV4-1 with TRBJ2-1, with 10 bases fitting TRBD2. Germline values: CDR1 MGHRA, CDR2 YSYEKL. Trimming at V came to 0 bases and at J to 0 bases, leaving 8 bases not matched to a gene. The CDR3 runs to 19 residues. The CDR3 DNA reads as TGCGCCAGCAGCCAAGAATGGACTAGCGGAGGGGGCTCCTACAATGAGCAGTTCTTC. Protein sequence: CASSQEWTSGGGSYNEQFF.

The chain employs TRBV12-3 or TRBV12-4 and TRBJ2-7, with D maybe TRBD2 (5 bases). There are 14 residues in the CDR3. Trimming cost V 3 bases and J 5 bases, with 14 bases left between them. The CDR3 DNA is TGTGCCAGCAGTTTCCGGACTTCACTCAACGAGCAGTACTTC. Amino acids: CASSFRTSLNEQYF.

Concerning this clonotype: One end of the junction varies from germline; a read error may be responsible. The chain has TRBV20-1 and TRBJ2-1, with TRBD2 matching 9 bases. This CDR3 is 14 amino acids long. CDR1 DFQATT and CDR2 SNEGSKA come from the germline V gene (reference sequence). CDR3: CSAATSGPYNEEFF. CDR3 bases: TGCAGTGCAGCGACTAGCGGCCCCTACAATGAGGAGTTCTTC.

This chain connects TRBV6-5 to TRBJ1-4; no definite D call. The V end lost 4 bases, the J end lost 5 bases, and 8 bases lay between the germline ends. The CDR3 is 13 amino acids. CDR1 is MNHEY, CDR2 SVGAGI, per germline. CDR3 sequence: CASSSLGNEKLFF. The CDR3 bases are TGTGCCAGCAGTTCCCTCGGGAATGAAAAACTGTTTTTT.

Regarding this clonotype: This may come from a read error, since a much larger clone is one base off. The chain joins TRBV7-9 to TRBJ2-1; tentative D call: TRBD2 (6 bases). Germline V gene data show CDR1 as SEHNR and CDR2 as FQNEAQ (reference sequence). The CDR3 loop spans 15 amino acids. Trimming cost V 1 base and J 3 bases, with 10 bases left between them. The CDR3 sequence is CASSLVSGFYNEQFF. The DNA of the CDR3 is TGTGCCAGCAGCTTAGTTAGCGGCTTCTACAATGAGCAGTTCTTC.

This clonotype has just a few counts. This chain joins TRBV25-1 and TRBJ2-7; D is possibly TRBD1 or TRBD2 (5 bases each). The CDR3 is 15 amino acids. Germline lookup yields CDR1 MGHDK and CDR2 SYGVNS. Trimming shortened V by 8 bases and J by 5 bases, and 22 bases separated the two germline ends. The CDR3 loop reads CASGRGDLRTNEQYF. Here the CDR3 DNA reads TGTGCCAGCGGTAGAGGGGACCTCCGAACCAACGAGCAGTACTTC.

The sample holds a few counts of this clonotype. The chain combines TRBV29-1 with TRBJ2-7, with 10 bases lining up with TRBD2. Germline V gene sequence: CDR1 SQVTM, CDR2 ANQGSEA. V trimming: 5 bases; J trimming: 5 bases; junction bases outside the gene matches: 6. The CDR3 totals 13 residues. CDR3 amino acids: CSVTAGGPHEQYF. CDR3 bases: TGCAGCGTTACAGCGGGAGGGCCGCACGAGCAGTACTTC.

The V and J genes are TRBV6-5 and TRBJ2-1; the match to TRBD2 covers 9 bases. The CDR3 is 16 amino acids. Germline V lookup: CDR1 MNHEY, CDR2 SVGAGI. After removal of 7 bases from V and 7 bases from J, the junction contained 14 bases not matched to a gene. The DNA for the CDR3 is TGTGCCAGCATTAAGGGGAGCGGGAGGACAAATAATGAGCAGTTCTTC. Translating it yields CASIKGSGRTNNEQFF.

V gene TRBV4-1 combines with J gene TRBJ1-6, with D unresolved. V lost 5 bases to trimming and J lost 0 bases, with 14 bases between them. The CDR3 sequence is 17 residues long. In germline, CDR1 is MGHRA, CDR2 YSYEKL. The DNA for the CDR3 is TGCGCCAGCAGCGGCCAGATAGTGGGCTCCTATAATTCACCCCTCCACTTT. As protein: CASSGQIVGSYNSPLHF.

This clonotype was found a few times. The V call is TRBV30, the J call TRBJ2-1, with 13 bases identical to TRBD2. The CDR3 covers 16 residues. CDR1 and CDR2 (germline): GTSNPN, SVGIG (reference sequence). V lost 3 bases and J lost 2; bases outside the gene matches: 4. The chain's CDR3 is CAWRTSGRAAYNEQFF. CDR3 bases: TGTGCCTGGAGAACTAGCGGGAGGGCTGCCTACAATGAGCAGTTCTTC.

The table lists this clonotype with a few counts. The chain has TRBV19 and TRBJ2-3; no reliable D call. The CDR3 is made up of 17 amino acids. Between the trimmed V and J ends, which lost 0 bases and 2 bases, there was a span of 15 bases. From germline, CDR1 is LNHDA and CDR2 SQIVND (reference sequence). The CDR3 DNA reads TGTGCCAGTAGTATAGATCTTGAAGATTCCCTCACAGATACGCAGTATTTT. Residues: CASSIDLEDSLTDTQYF.

This clonotype was detected a few times. The chain is built from TRBV12-3 or TRBV12-4 and TRBJ2-3; 7 nucleotides line up with TRBD2. The CDR3 consists of 16 residues. Germline trimming cut 5 bases from V and 6 bases from J; bases unmatched to any gene: 14. The CDR3 DNA reads TGTGCCAGCAGTGCTAGGTCTAGCGGCGGGACGGATACGCAGTATTTT. Translation: CASSARSSGGTDTQYF.

Worth noting for this clonotype: One junction end does not reproduce the germline sequence, and a read error may be involved. The chain joins TRBV12-3 or TRBV12-4 to TRBJ1-2; D unclear. CDR3 size: 13 residues. The CDR3 region is CATSLGSYYGYTF. The CDR3 bases are TGTGCCACCAGTTTGGGTTCGTACTATGGCTACACCTTC.

This clonotype was observed a single time. The chain has TRBV6-1 and TRBJ2-3, with a weak D call TRBD1 (6 bases). With 0 bases removed from V and 0 bases from J, the gap between germline ends came to 13 bases. CDR1 is MNHNS and CDR2 is SASEGT in the germline V gene. CDR3 size: 17 residues. CDR3 protein: CASSEAQGTFSTDTQYF. The CDR3 DNA reads TGTGCCAGCAGTGAAGCGCAAGGGACATTTAGCACAGATACGCAGTATTTT.

This clonotype appeared a single time. The gene calls are TRBV19 and TRBJ1-1; D uncertain. The CDR3 contains 16 residues. In germline, CDR1 is LNHDA, CDR2 SQIVND (reference sequence). V lost 6 bases and J lost 4, with 21 bases in between. The CDR3 protein is CASRTSFTAVGTEAFF. CDR3 in DNA: TGTGCCAGTAGAACAAGTTTTACGGCCGTAGGCACTGAAGCTTTCTTT.

V is TRBV5-1 and J is TRBJ2-3; 7 nucleotides agree with TRBD2. J gave up 4 bases and V 3 bases, and 11 bases lay outside the gene matches. This CDR3 spans 16 amino acids. The germline CDR1 and CDR2 sequences are SGHRS and YFSETQ. The DNA of the CDR3 is TGCGCCAGCAGCTCCTCGACTAGCTGGCTGCCAGATACGCAGTATTTT. It encodes CASSSSTSWLPDTQYF. Full variable domain (rest looked up from reference TRBV5-1 and TRBJ2-3): KAGVTQTPRYLIKTRGQQVTLSCSPISGHRSVSWYQQTPGQGLQFLFEYFSETQRNKGNFPGRFSGRQFSNSRSEMNVSTLELGDSALYLCASSSSTSWLPDTQYFGPGTRLTVL.

In DNA, the CDR3 is TGTGCCAGCAGCTTAGCGGTAGCGGGAGGCCCCTTTATTGGAGAGACCCAGTACTTC. This encodes CASSLAVAGGPFIGETQYF. The chain uses TRBV7-2 and TRBJ2-5; 10 nucleotides agree with TRBD2. Germline CDR1 reads SGHTA; CDR2 reads FQGNSA. This CDR3 contains 19 residues. With V trimmed by 0 bases and J by 4 bases, 14 bases remained unmatched.

This clonotype was seen only a few times. The rearrangement links TRBV11-2 to TRBJ2-3; D perhaps matches TRBD2 (6 bases). The CDR3 loop spans 19 amino acids. V was shortened by 1 base and J by 1 base, with 21 bases between the two germline ends. Germline loops: CDR1 SGHAT, CDR2 FQNNGV. The CDR3, as DNA: TGTGCCAGCAGCTTAGTTGGTAGCGGCCCTTACCCGGGCACAGATACGCAGTATTTT. Translated: CASSLVGSGPYPGTDTQYF.

CDR3 coding DNA: TGCAGTGCTAGAGCTAACCGGGACAGGGTATTCCTCGAGCAGTACTTC. Amino acid sequence: CSARANRDRVFLEQYF. V and J are TRBV20-1 and TRBJ2-7, with 9 bases that match TRBD1. The CDR3 contains 16 residues. In germline, CDR1 is DFQATT, CDR2 SNEGSKA (reference sequence). V was pared by 1 base and J by 6 bases, with 13 bases of the junction left unmatched.

This clonotype was seen only a few times. V is TRBV19 and J is TRBJ2-7; D unresolved. The V end lost 4 bases, the J end lost 3 bases, and 10 bases lay between the germline ends. Germline CDR1 and CDR2: LNHDA and SQIVND (reference sequence). The CDR3 runs to 13 residues. The DNA for the CDR3 is TGTGCCAGTAGTAGGGTACTTGGCTACGAGCAGTACTTC. This translates into CASSRVLGYEQYF.